This is a list of T cell receptor beta chains from one sample in a study of cytomegalovirus exposure and HLA in healthy donors. The protocol was immunoSEQ multiplex PCR, while the TCRdb copy is restricted to in-frame clones and leaves out a portion. The sample has tens of thousands of clones, more than 80% seen once; the top ten hold about 1%. The sequenced sample was PBMCs. The receptors were gathered from a man aged 18 to 30 in good health and CMV-seronegative. Each CDR3 is given with its conserved first and last residue. Each record gives: J gene, V gene, D gene, clone size, CDR3 DNA, CDR3 protein. D genes are given only for firm matches. Clone size, where shown, is once, few, many, or a class for clones that have expanded.

>TRBJ1-5|TRBV27|-|-
TGTGCCAGCAGTTCTTTATCTGACAGCGATAGCAATCAGCCCCAGCATTTT
CASSSLSDSDSNQPQHF
>TRBJ2-7|TRBV6-1|-|-
TGTGCCAGCAGTGATTACCACGCAGGGAATGTTTACGAGCAGTACTTC
CASSDYHAGNVYEQYF
>TRBJ1-5|TRBV28|TRBD1|-
TGTGCCAGCAGCCCGACAGGGATGGGTCAGCCCCAGCATTTT
CASSPTGMGQPQHF
>TRBJ1-5|TRBV5-1|-|-
TGCGCCAGCAGCCAGACAGTAGGAAGCAATCAGCCCCAGCATTTT
CASSQTVGSNQPQHF
>TRBJ1-2|TRBV2|-|few
TGTGCCAGCAGTGAAACCTATATCTATGGCTACACCTTC
CASSETYIYGYTF
>TRBJ2-7|TRBV10-2|TRBD2|-
TGCGCCAGCAGTGAGCAACGGACTAGCGGTATATACTACGAGCAGTACTTC
CASSEQRTSGIYYEQYF
>TRBJ2-7|TRBV10-3|TRBD2|-
TGTGCCACCGGACTAGCGGGAATAACCCACGAGCAGTACTTC
CATGLAGITHEQYF
>TRBJ2-2|TRBV28|-|-
TGTGCCAGCAGTTTTCCGTTGGCGGGCCACACCGGGGAGCTGTTTTTT
CASSFPLAGHTGELFF
>TRBJ2-2|TRBV28|TRBD1|-
TGTGCCAGCAGGGATGGGACAGGGGCCACCGGGGAGCTGTTTTTT
CASRDGTGATGELFF
>TRBJ2-7|TRBV20-1|-|-
TGCAGTGCTAGAGGGGACAACGAGCAGTACTTC
CSARGDNEQYF
>TRBJ2-1|TRBV15|-|-
TGTGCCACCAGCCTACACAGGGACCAACTGGGTGAGCAGTTCTTC
CATSLHRDQLGEQFF
>TRBJ1-1|TRBV4-1|-|-
TGCGCCAGCAGCCAACGACAGGATATCATGAACACTGAAGCTTTCTTT
CASSQRQDIMNTEAFF
>TRBJ2-7|TRBV6-6|-|-
TGTGCCAGCAGTCTACTCGTCGGCTACGAGCAGTACTTC
CASSLLVGYEQYF
>TRBJ2-1|TRBV4-3|-|-
TGCGCCAGCAGCTCGAGTGCGTGGAATGAGCAGTTCTTC
CASSSSAWNEQFF
>TRBJ1-4|TRBV4-3|TRBD1|-
TGCGCCAGCAGCCAAGATTTCGGGACAGGTGGAGAAAAACTGTTTTTT
CASSQDFGTGGEKLFF
>TRBJ2-3|TRBV6-1|-|-
TGTGCCAGCAGTGAAATCTCCGGTTCCGCAGATACGCAGTATTTT
CASSEISGSADTQYF
>TRBJ2-1|TRBV9|TRBD2|-
TGTGCCAGCAGCGTAGCTAGCGGGAGAGGGTATGAGCAGTTCTTC
CASSVASGRGYEQFF
>TRBJ1-3|TRBV28|-|-
TGTGCCAGCGGAACAGTCGGAAACACCATATATTTT
CASGTVGNTIYF
>TRBJ2-1|TRBV15|-|-
TGTGCCACCAGCAGAGACAGGCACTCCTACAATGAGCAGTTCTTC
CATSRDRHSYNEQFF
>TRBJ2-1|TRBV6-4|TRBD2|once
TGTGCCAGCAGTGCTCTAGCGGGAGGGTACAATGAGCAGTTCTTC
CASSALAGGYNEQFF
>TRBJ2-7|TRBV5-8|TRBD1|-
TGTGCCAGCAGCTTGGCCGGAAGGGACAGCTCCTACGAGCAGTACTTC
CASSLAGRDSSYEQYF